This passage covers 4 T cell receptor beta chains from one sample sequenced in a study of response to subunit inactivated influenza vaccine. TCRdb re-called the RT-PCR reads through MiXCR, storing one row per CDR3 protein. The sample consists of approximately 500,000 distinct CDR3 sequences, 13% of them appearing once. The sample consisted of PBMCs from blood, taken 45 days after vaccination. These receptors originate from a man over 45 who received an inactivated influenza vaccine.

The genes are TRBV4-3 and TRBJ2-1; D remains ambiguous. The germline gives CDR1 LGHNA, CDR2 YSLEER. CDR3 length: 13 residues. V was trimmed by 1 base and J by 6 bases, leaving 7 bases between them. Here the CDR3 reads CASSQGVVNEQFF. The CDR3 DNA sequence: TGCGCCAGCAGCCAAGGAGTAGTCAATGAGCAGTTCTTC.

The CDR3: CASSYGDRVDTGELFF. CDR3 coding DNA: TGTGCCAGCAGTTACGGGGACAGGGTGGACACCGGGGAGCTGTTTTTT. The V gene is TRBV6-7, the J gene TRBJ2-2, with 9 positions matching TRBD1. TRBV6-7 is reported as an ORF; its role is uncertain. The CDR3 runs 16 residues. Trimming removed 2 bases from V and 3 bases from J; junction bases left unmatched: 4.

This chain uses TRBV15 with TRBJ1-4; D gene unclear. The V end was cut by 0 bases, the J end by 14 bases, with 13 bases between. CDR1 and CDR2 from the germline V gene are LNHNV and YYDKDF (reference sequence). The CDR3 has 13 residues. The CDR3 protein is CATSRDLGLGLFF. CDR3 sequence (DNA): TGTGCCACCAGCAGAGATCTGGGTTTGGGTCTGTTTTTT.

As for this clonotype: Lacking the conserved final phenylalanine or tryptophan, this CDR3 likely reflects a read error. The V gene is TRBV5-1, the J gene TRBJ2-1; D is unresolved. The CDR3 spans 14 residues. Germline CDR1 and CDR2: SGHRS and YFSETQ. V was clipped by 4 bases and J by 6 bases, with 14 bases between them. The CDR3 DNA reads TGCGCCAGCAGCCTGTGGGCGACCTCCAATGAGCAGTTCCTC. Translation: CASSLWATSNEQFL.